This TCR beta chain was observed in a study of cytomegalovirus exposure and HLA in healthy donors. Study-level points and caveats: CMV serostatus was the only recorded immune exposure for donors. Across all donors, roughly uniform sequencing depth was an assumption of the presence/absence analyses. There were several of the most significant clusters that appeared linked to common viral pathogens in a later analysis.

60 Vbeta and 13 Jbeta primers were used in PCR. Repertoires were generated with immunoSEQ multiplex PCR, while TCRdb's copy carries only in-frame clones and drops some. Here the sample spans tens of thousands of clones, roughly 73% being singletons. V was shortened by 4 bases and J by 4 bases, with 5 bases between the two germline ends. The germline gives CDR1 SGHTA, CDR2 FQGNSA. CDR3 length: 12 amino acids. This clone was seen a handful of times. Its antigen is still unknown. The clonotype was recovered from a man in his forties in good health and CMV-seronegative. J is TRBJ1-3 and V is TRBV7-2; D is uncertain. The sequenced sample consisted of PBMCs. This chain's CDR3 is CASSSRGNTIYF. For the CDR3, the DNA is TGTGCCAGCAGCTCTAGGGGAAACACCATATATTTT.